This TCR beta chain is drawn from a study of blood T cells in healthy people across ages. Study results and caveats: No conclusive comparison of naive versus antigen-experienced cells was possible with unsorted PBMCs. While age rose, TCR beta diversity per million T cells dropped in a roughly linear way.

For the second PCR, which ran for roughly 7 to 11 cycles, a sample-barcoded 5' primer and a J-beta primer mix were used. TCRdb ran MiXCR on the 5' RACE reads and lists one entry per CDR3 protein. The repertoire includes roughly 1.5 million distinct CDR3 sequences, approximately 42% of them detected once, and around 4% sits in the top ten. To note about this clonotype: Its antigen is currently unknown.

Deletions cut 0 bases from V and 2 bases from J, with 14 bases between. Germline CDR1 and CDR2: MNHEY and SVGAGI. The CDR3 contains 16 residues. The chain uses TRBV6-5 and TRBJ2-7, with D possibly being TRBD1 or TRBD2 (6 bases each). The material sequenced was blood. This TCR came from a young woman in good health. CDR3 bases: TGTGCCAGCAGTTACTCGACAGGACTACCCCCCTACGAGCAGTACTTC. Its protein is CASSYSTGLPPYEQYF.